Listed below are T cell receptor beta chains from one sample, sequenced in a study of blood T cell repertoires in COVID-19. The table came from immunoSEQ multiplex PCR; TCRdb's copy has only in-frame clones and leaves some out. Among approximately 350,000 clones, approximately 82% were seen once, and the ten largest hold about 3%. The sample taken for sequencing was peripheral blood. These receptors all come from a man aged 30 to 39 with active or convalescent COVID-19. Both conserved end residues are part of each CDR3. Each record gives: clone size, D gene, J gene, V gene, CDR3 DNA, CDR3 protein. D genes are given only for firm matches. Clone size, where shown, is once, few, many, or a class for clones that have expanded.

few	TRBD1	TRBJ2-3	TRBV7-2	TGTGCCAGCTCCATTACAGGGGTAAGAGATACGCAGTATTTT	CASSITGVRDTQYF
.	TRBD1	TRBJ1-2	TRBV5-1	TGCGCCAGCAGCTTGGCCGGGACAGTGGGGACAGGGGGAGTTGACTACACCTTC	CASSLAGTVGTGGVDYTF
.	TRBD1	TRBJ2-7	TRBV27	TGTGCCAGCAGACGGACAGGGGACGGGGAGCAGTACTTC	CASRRTGDGEQYF
.	.	TRBJ2-5	TRBV3-1/TRBV3-2	TGTGCCAGCAGCCAAGAAGGGAAGGTCGGGGCCCAGTACTTC	CASSQEGKVGAQYF
.	.	TRBJ1-4	TRBV28	TGTGCCAGCAGTACTGATCCCCGGGTAACTGCAACTAATGAAAAACTGTTTTTT	CASSTDPRVTATNEKLFF
.	.	TRBJ2-3	TRBV7-2	TGTGCCAGCAGCATACTCTGGGCTAGCCCCGGAGATACGCAGTATTTT	CASSILWASPGDTQYF
.	.	TRBJ1-6	TRBV30	TGTGCCTGGAATGCAGGGCGGAATTCACCCCTCCACTTT	CAWNAGRNSPLHF
few	TRBD2	TRBJ2-1	TRBV6-5	TGTGCCAGCAGTTACTCTCGGACTAGCGGTTACAATGAGCAGTTCTTC	CASSYSRTSGYNEQFF
.	.	TRBJ2-7	TRBV21-1	TGTGCCAGCACTAACAGGGCCTTCAGCTCCTACGAGCAGTACTTC	CASTNRAFSSYEQYF
.	TRBD1	TRBJ1-5	TRBV19	TGTGCCAGTAGTAAGACAGGGGGTGCCTATAGCAATCAGCCCCAGCATTTT	CASSKTGGAYSNQPQHF
.	TRBD1	TRBJ2-3	TRBV28	TGTGCCACCGTTACAGGGGGTTGGGGGGTTACGCAGTATTTT	CATVTGGWGVTQYF
.	.	TRBJ1-1	TRBV6-5	TGTGCCAGCAGTTACTCGACTAGAGGCAACACTGAAGCTTTCTTT	CASSYSTRGNTEAFF
few	TRBD2	TRBJ2-1	TRBV5-4	TGTGCCAGCAGCCCGAATAGCGGGGCTGAGCAGTTCTTC	CASSPNSGAEQFF
.	.	TRBJ2-3	TRBV7-8	TGTGCCAGCAGCGTACTCTCTACGGGACTTCCAGATACGCAGTATTTT	CASSVLSTGLPDTQYF
.	.	TRBJ2-3	TRBV28	TGTGCCAGCAGCCCACTAAGGGATACGCAGTATTTT	CASSPLRDTQYF
.	.	TRBJ2-7	TRBV6-5	TGTGCCAGCAGTTACTCAGAGGGTTACGAGCAGTACTTC	CASSYSEGYEQYF
.	.	TRBJ2-7	TRBV5-1	TGCGCCAGCAGCTTGGGACAGGACGAGCAGTACTTC	CASSLGQDEQYF
.	TRBD1	TRBJ1-4	TRBV18	TGTGCCAGCTCACCACGAGACAGGGGGCAGAGGACTAATGAAAAACTGTTTTTT	CASSPRDRGQRTNEKLFF
.	.	TRBJ1-1	TRBV5-1	TGCGCCAGCAGCCATGGACACACGAACACTGAAGCTTTCTTT	CASSHGHTNTEAFF
.	TRBD1	TRBJ1-5	TRBV7-2	TGTGCCAGCAGCTTAGTATACAGGGGTGATCAGCCCCAGCATTTT	CASSLVYRGDQPQHF
.	.	TRBJ2-2	TRBV5-1	TGCGCCAGCAGCGGGGGACTTTACACCGGGGAGCTGTTTTTT	CASSGGLYTGELFF
once	.	TRBJ2-5	TRBV7-6	TGTGCCAGCAGCCCAGCAGGAGGGGAGACCCAGTACTTC	CASSPAGGETQYF
once	.	TRBJ2-7	TRBV9	TGTGCCAGCAGCGGCCGCTCAGCCTACGAGCAGTACTTC	CASSGRSAYEQYF
.	.	TRBJ1-3	TRBV10-1	TGCGCCACGTCGGGGGGGAACAGGGAATTCTCTGGAAACACCATATATTTT	CATSGGNREFSGNTIYF
.	TRBD2	TRBJ2-5	TRBV28	TGTGCCAGCAGTTCTCCCCTAGCGGGCGACCAAGAGACCCAGTACTTC	CASSSPLAGDQETQYF
.	TRBD2	TRBJ2-1	TRBV5-5	TGTGCCAGCAGCCGCTGGACTAGCAACACGGGGGGGCAGTTCTTC	CASSRWTSNTGGQFF
.	TRBD1	TRBJ1-4	TRBV5-5	TGTGCCAGCAGACTGACAGGGGGCAAGAGTGAAAAACTGTTTTTT	CASRLTGGKSEKLFF
.	TRBD2	TRBJ2-3	TRBV5-6	TGTGCCAGCCAACGACTAGCGGGAAACACAGATACGCAGTATTTT	CASQRLAGNTDTQYF